This T cell receptor beta chain was sequenced in a study of identical twins. Overall study findings and caveats: The authors noted that invariant MAIT and iNKT cells could partly confound zero-insertion analyses. Cord blood's abundant beta clonotypes had fewer insertions, unlike memory repertoires.

The CDR3 has 11 residues. Trimming stripped 3 bases from V and 9 bases from J, with 8 bases between. The germline gives CDR1 DFQATT, CDR2 SNEGSKA (reference sequence). This clonotype has a handful of counts. Its antigen is as yet unknown. Through template switching, a universal primer site was introduced, and the cDNA contained unique molecular identifiers. TCRdb called the 5' RACE reads again in MiXCR, with one record for every CDR3 protein. The sample lists 420,000 or so distinct CDR3 sequences, about a fifth occurring once. Sequencing used naive T cells sorted from blood. This clonotype was obtained from a man between 50 and 59 years old in good health. The chain has TRBV20-1 and TRBJ2-2; unclear D gene. CDR3 coding DNA: TGCAGTGCTAGGTTTGGCCGGGAGCTGTTTTTT. Amino acids: CSARFGRELFF.